This T cell receptor (beta chain) comes out of a study of blood T cell repertoires in COVID-19. Study context: Donors in the United States, Italy and Spain gave samples during acute or convalescent COVID-19.

Repertoires were generated with immunoSEQ multiplex PCR, while TCRdb's copy carries only in-frame clones and drops some. The sample lists roughly 59,000 clones; approximately 78% were seen once. Germline V gene data show CDR1 as LNHDA and CDR2 as SQIVND (reference sequence). With V trimmed by 2 bases and J by 2 bases, 1 base remained unmatched. The CDR3 has 15 residues. This clonotype was sampled from a man at least 80 years old with acute or convalescent COVID-19. The source material was peripheral blood. The chain combines TRBV19 with TRBJ1-5; TRBD1 matches 9 bases. The CDR3: CASSIWTGGNQPQHF. Here the CDR3 DNA reads TGTGCCAGTAGTATATGGACAGGGGGCAATCAGCCCCAGCATTTT.